This note documents a single T cell receptor (beta chain) sequence. Its antigen remains unidentified. V lost 0 bases, J lost 0 bases, and 10 bases lay in between. The CDR3 has 16 amino acids. Germline V gives CDR1 LGHNA, CDR2 YSLEER. These data originate in a study of T-cell memory formation after mild COVID-19. General observations from the study: Pre-infection memory held some responding clones, suggesting pre-existing cross-reactive T cells responded. Clones shrinking between day 15 and 85 showed a balanced CD4/CD8 split, and those that grew later tilted toward CD4+.

Constant-segment primers and 5'RACE yielded cDNA libraries for TCR alpha and TCR beta, each carrying sample barcodes and UMIs. MiXCR, applied by TCRdb to the 5' RACE reads, yields one record per CDR3 protein. The table has roughly 86,000 distinct CDR3 sequences, about an eighth seen once; the top ten hold about 27%. The rearrangement links TRBV4-3 to TRBJ2-3; a possible D gene is TRBD2 (6 bases). This receptor was identified in an adult woman who had mild COVID-19 (a few samples of this study predate the infection). Cell type and time point are not known. Sequencing was done on a sample of PBMCs or a T cell subset sorted from them (not recorded which). CDR3 sequence reads: CASSQDRAGSTDTQYF. CDR3 nucleotide sequence: TGCGCCAGCAGCCAAGATAGAGCGGGTAGCACAGATACGCAGTATTTT.